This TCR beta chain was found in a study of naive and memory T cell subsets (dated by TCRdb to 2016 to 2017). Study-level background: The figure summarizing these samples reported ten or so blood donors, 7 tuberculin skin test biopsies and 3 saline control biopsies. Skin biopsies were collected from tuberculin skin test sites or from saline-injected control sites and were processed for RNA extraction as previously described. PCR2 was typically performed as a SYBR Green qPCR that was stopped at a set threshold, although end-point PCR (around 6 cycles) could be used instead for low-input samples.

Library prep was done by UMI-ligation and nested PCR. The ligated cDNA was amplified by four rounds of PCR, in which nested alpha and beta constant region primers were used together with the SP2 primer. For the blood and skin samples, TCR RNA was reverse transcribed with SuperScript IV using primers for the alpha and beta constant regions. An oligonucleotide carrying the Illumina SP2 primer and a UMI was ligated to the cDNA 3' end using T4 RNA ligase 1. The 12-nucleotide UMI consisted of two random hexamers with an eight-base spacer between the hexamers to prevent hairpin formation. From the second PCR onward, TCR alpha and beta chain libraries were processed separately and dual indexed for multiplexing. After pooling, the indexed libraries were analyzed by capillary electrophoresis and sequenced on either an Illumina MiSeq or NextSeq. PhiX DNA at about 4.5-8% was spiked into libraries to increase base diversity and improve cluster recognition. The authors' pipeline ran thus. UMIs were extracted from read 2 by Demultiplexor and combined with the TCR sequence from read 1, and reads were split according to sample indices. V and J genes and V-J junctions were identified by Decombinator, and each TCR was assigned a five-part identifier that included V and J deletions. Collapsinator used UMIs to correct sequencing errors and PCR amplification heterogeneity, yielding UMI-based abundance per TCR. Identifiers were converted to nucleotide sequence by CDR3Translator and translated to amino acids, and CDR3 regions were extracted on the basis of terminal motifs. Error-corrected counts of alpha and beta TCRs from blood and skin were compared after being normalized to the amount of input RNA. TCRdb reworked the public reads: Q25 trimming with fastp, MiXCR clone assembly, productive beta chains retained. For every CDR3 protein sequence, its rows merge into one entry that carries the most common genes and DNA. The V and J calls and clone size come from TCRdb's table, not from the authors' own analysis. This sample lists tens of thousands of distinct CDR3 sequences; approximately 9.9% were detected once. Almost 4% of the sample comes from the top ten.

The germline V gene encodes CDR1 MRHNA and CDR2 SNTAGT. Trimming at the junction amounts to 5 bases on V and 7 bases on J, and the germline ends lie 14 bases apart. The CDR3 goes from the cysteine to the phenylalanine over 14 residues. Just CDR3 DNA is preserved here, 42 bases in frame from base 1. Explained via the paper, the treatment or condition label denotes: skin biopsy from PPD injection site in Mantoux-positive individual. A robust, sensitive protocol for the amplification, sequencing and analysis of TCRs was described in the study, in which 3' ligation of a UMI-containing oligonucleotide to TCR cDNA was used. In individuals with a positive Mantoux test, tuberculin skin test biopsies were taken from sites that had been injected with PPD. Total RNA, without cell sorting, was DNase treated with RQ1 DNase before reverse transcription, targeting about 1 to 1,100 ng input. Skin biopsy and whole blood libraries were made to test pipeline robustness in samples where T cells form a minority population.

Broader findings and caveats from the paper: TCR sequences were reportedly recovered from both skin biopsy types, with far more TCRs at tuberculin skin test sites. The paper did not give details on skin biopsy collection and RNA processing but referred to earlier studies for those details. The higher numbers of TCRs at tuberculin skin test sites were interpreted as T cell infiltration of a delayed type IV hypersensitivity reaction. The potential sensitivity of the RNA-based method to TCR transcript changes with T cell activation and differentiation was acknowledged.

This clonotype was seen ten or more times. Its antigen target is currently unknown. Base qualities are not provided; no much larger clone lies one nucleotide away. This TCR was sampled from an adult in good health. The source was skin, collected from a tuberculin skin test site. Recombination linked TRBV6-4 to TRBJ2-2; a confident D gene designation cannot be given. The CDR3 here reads CASSIEELSGELFF. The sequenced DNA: TGTGCCAGCAGTATTGAAGAACTTAGCGGGGAGCTGTTTTTT.